The following is a TCR beta chain sequence with its context. Its antigen is not identified. This sample is drawn from a study of T cell responses to AZD1222 COVID-19 vaccine. Broader study findings: In a largely white British group with more females than males, clonal diversity was possibly underestimated.

Measured with immunoSEQ multiplex PCR; TCRdb has only the in-frame clones, and not every one. The table shows fewer than 150,000 clones, with 93% occurring only once. Between the trimmed V and J ends, which lost 2 bases and 3 bases, there was a span of 9 bases. Germline lookup yields CDR1 ENHRY and CDR2 SYGVKD. The CDR3 contains 14 residues. The receptor's source is an adult in good health. This specimen was peripheral blood, taken on day 0 of AZD1222 vaccination. V usage is TRBV10-3 and J usage is TRBJ2-3, with D perhaps matching TRBD1 (5 bases). CDR3: CAISEGAQTDTQYF. CDR3 in DNA: TGTGCCATCAGTGAGGGGGCCCAAACAGATACGCAGTATTTT.